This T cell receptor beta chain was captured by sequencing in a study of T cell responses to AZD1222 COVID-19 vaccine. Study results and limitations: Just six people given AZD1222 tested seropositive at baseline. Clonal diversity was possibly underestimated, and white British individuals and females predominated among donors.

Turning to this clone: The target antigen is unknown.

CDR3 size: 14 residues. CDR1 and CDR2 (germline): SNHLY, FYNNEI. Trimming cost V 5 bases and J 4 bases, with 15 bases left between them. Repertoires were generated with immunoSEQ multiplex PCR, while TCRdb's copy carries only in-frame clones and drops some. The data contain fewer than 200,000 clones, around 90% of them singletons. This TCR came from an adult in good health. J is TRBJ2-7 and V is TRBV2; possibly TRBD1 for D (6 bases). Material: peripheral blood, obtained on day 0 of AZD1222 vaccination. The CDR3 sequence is CASSPTGFYYEQYF. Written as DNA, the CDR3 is TGTGCCAGCAGTCCTACAGGGTTCTATTACGAGCAGTACTTC.